This T cell receptor beta chain emerged from a study of blood T cell repertoires in COVID-19. Turning to the study itself: From the United States, Italy and Spain came samples of acute and convalescent COVID-19. PBMCs, B-cell-depleted T cells, or T cells provided the cDNA or gDNA that made up the material.

Data came from immunoSEQ multiplex PCR; TCRdb stores just in-frame clones and leaves some out. The top ten clones hold 0.6% of a sample with 400,000 to 450,000 clones, roughly 91% of them seen once. Participant-given clinical history determined each cohort assignment. Among Cohort 3 donors, those recovered had two negative PCRs, clearance, or symptom resolution. CDR3 length equals 16 residues. Germline-derived CDR1 and CDR2 are MGHRA and YSYEKL. Trimming left V 6 bases short and J 6 bases short, with 21 bases between. The chain couples TRBV4-1 to TRBJ2-1; a weak D match, TRBD1 (6 bases). The sequenced sample consisted of PBMCs or T cells enriched from blood (not recorded which). This TCR derives from a man aged 18 to 30 who had recovered from COVID-19. The CDR3 nucleotides read TGCGCCAGCAGGGGGTGGACAGATCTCCAGGGCAATGAGCAGTTCTTC. Protein sequence: CASRGWTDLQGNEQFF.